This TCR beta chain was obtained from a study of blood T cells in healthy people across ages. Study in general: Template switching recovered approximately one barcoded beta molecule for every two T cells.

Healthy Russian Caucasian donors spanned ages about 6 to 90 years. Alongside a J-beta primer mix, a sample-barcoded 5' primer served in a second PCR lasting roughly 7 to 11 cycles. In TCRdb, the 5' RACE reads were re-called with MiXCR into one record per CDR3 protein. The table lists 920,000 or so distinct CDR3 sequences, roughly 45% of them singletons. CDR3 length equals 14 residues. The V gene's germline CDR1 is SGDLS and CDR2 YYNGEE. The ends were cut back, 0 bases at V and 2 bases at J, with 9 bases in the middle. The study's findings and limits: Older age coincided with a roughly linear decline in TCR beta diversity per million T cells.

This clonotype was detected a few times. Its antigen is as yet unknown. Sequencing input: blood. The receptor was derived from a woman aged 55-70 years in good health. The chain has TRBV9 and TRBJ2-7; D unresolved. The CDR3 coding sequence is TGTGCCAGCAGCGTAGGAGGCTACCCCTACGAGCAGTACTTC. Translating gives CASSVGGYPYEQYF.